This entry is about one T cell receptor beta chain. CDR1 and CDR2 from the germline V gene are PRHDT and FYEKMQ (reference sequence). The CDR3 totals 14 residues. V dropped 4 bases and J dropped 1 base, with 7 bases sitting between them. The data were taken from a study of blood T cell repertoires in COVID-19. Study-wide context: Samples came from the United States, Italy and Spain, spanning acute and convalescent COVID-19.

Enrolled through a virtual design, the participants were between 18 and 89 years of age and came from some 25 US areas. The table came from immunoSEQ multiplex PCR; TCRdb's copy has only in-frame clones and leaves some out. The sample holds around 480,000 clones, 75% to 90% seen once. This chain links TRBV13 with TRBJ2-2; D ambiguous. The sequence was obtained from a woman younger than 35 who had recovered from COVID-19. Sequencing was done on a sample of PBMCs or T cells enriched from blood (not recorded which). The CDR3 DNA follows: TGTGCCAGCAGCTCGGGTCTGAACACCGGGGAGCTGTTTTTT. Protein: CASSSGLNTGELFF.